The sequence of this T cell receptor beta chain was determined in a study of T cells in women clearing cervical HPV infection. About this clone itself: The CDR3 end lies 3 residues beyond the end of the read and is filled in from the germline J gene.

All donors had a single incident cervical HPV16 infection, not prevalent. This table comes from immunoSEQ multiplex PCR, and its TCRdb copy is limited to in-frame clones, with some not included. This sample's table reports tens of thousands of clones. Germline lookup yields CDR1 DFQATT and CDR2 SNEGSKA (reference sequence). The germline V and J ends were trimmed by 3 bases and 6 bases, with 12 bases remaining between them. This CDR3 spans 14 amino acids. Specimen: blood buffy coat. The sequence was collected from a woman aged 18-70 years with a cervical HPV16 infection that either progressed to CIN3+ or cleared (not recorded which). The chain combines TRBV20-1 with TRBJ1-6; D uncertain. CDR3: CSARESGPNSPLHF. The covered CDR3 bases are TGCAGTGCTAGGGAGTCAGGCCCTAATTCACCC.